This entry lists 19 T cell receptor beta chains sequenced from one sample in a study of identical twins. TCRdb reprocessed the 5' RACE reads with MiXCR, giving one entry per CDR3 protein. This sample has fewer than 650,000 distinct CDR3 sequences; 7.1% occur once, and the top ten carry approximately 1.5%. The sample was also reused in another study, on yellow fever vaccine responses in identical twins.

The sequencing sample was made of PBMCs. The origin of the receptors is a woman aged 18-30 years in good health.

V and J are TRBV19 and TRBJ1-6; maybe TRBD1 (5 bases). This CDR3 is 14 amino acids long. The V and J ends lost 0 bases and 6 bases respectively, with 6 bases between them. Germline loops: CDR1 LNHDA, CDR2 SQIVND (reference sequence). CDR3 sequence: CASSIETANSPLHF. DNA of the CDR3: TGTGCCAGTAGTATAGAGACAGCTAATTCACCCCTCCACTTT.

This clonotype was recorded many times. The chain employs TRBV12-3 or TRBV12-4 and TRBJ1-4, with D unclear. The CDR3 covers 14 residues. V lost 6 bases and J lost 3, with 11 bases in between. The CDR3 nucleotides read TGTGCCAGCAGCCCGATTGGAGCTAATGAAAAACTGTTTTTT. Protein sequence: CASSPIGANEKLFF.

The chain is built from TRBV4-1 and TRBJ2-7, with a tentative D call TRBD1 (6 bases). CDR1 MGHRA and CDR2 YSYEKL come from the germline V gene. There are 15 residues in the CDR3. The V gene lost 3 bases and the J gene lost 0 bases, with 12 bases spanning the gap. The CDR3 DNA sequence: TGCGCCAGCAGCCACATACAGGGTAACTCCTACGAGCAGTACTTC. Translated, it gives CASSHIQGNSYEQYF.

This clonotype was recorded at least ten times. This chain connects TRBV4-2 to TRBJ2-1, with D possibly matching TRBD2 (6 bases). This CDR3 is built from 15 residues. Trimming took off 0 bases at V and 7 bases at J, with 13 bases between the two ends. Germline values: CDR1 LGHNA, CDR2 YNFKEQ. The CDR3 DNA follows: TGTGCCAGCAGCCAAGAGTCCAGCGGGCCTAATGAGCAGTTCTTC. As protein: CASSQESSGPNEQFF.

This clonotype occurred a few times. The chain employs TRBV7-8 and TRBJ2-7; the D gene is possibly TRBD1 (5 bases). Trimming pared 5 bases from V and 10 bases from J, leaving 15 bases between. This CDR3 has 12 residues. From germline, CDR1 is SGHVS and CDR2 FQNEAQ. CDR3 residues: CASSQPQDTQYF. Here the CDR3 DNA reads TGTGCCAGCAGCCAGCCGCAGGACACTCAGTACTTC.

CDR3 DNA: TGTGCCAGTAGTGCGGCTGTGGGCACTGAAGCTTTCTTT. Its translation is CASSAAVGTEAFF. The chain recombines TRBV19 with TRBJ1-1, with D unresolved. Germline lookup yields CDR1 LNHDA and CDR2 SQIVND (reference sequence). V lost 5 bases to trimming and J lost 4 bases, with 11 bases between them. The CDR3 extends over 13 amino acids.

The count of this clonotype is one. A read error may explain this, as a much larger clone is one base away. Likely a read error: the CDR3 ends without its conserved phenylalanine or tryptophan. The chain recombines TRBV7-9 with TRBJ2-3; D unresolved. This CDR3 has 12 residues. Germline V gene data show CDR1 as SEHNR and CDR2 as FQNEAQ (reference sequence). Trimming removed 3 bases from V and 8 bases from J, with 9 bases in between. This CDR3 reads CASSFLLGTQYL. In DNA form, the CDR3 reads TGTGCCAGCAGCTTTCTCTTGGGTACGCAGTATCTT.

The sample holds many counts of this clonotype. The CDR3, as DNA: TGTGCCAGCAGCTCGCGATTTACGGGCCTGAGCTCCTACGAGCAGTACTTC. Encoded protein: CASSSRFTGLSSYEQYF. This chain uses TRBV11-2 with TRBJ2-7; D is unresolved. V gave up 4 bases and J gave up 0 bases, with 19 bases separating them. CDR1 and CDR2 from the germline V gene are SGHAT and FQNNGV. The CDR3 length is 17 residues.

The CDR3 DNA is TGTGCCAGCAGTTTAGGGGCAGGATTCTATGGCTACACCTTC. Its translation is CASSLGAGFYGYTF. The chain combines TRBV12-3 or TRBV12-4 with TRBJ1-2; no definite D call. V was shortened by 1 base and J by 4 bases, with 10 bases between the two germline ends. This CDR3 region has 14 residues.

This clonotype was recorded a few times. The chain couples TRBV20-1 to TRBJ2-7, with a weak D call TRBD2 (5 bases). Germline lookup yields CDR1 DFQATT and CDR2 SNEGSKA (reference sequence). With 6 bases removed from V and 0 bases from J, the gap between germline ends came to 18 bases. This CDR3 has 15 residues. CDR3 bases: TGCAGTGCAGAAGGAGGTTTGGCAGGCTCCTACGAGCAGTACGTC. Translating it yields CSAEGGLAGSYEQYV.

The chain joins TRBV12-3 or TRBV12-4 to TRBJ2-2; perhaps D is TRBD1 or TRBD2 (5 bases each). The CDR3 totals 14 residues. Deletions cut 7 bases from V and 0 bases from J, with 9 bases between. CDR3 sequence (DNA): TGTGCCAGCATCCTGGGGGCGAACACCGGGGAGCTGTTTTTT. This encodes CASILGANTGELFF.

CDR3: CASSPRQGGYEQYV. CDR3 DNA sequence: TGCGCCAGCAGCCCCCGACAGGGTGGCTACGAGCAGTACGTC. The chain recombines TRBV4-1 with TRBJ2-7, with 7 bases aligning to TRBD1. This CDR3 is built from 14 residues. The V gene's germline CDR1 is MGHRA and CDR2 YSYEKL. V gave up 4 bases and J gave up 3 bases; unmatched junction bases: 6.

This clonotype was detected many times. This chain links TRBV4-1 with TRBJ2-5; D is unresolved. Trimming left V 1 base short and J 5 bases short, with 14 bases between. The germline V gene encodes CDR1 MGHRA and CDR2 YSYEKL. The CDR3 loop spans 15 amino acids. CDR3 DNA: TGCGCCAGCAGCCAAGTTTTGGCCAGACGGGAGACCCAGTACTTC. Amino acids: CASSQVLARRETQYF.

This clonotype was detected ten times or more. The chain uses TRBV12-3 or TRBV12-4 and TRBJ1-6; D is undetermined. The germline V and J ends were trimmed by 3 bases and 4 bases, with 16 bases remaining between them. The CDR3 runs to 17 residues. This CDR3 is CASSFRVSKAYNSPLHF. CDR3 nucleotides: TGTGCCAGCAGTTTCCGGGTATCCAAGGCATATAATTCACCCCTCCACTTT.

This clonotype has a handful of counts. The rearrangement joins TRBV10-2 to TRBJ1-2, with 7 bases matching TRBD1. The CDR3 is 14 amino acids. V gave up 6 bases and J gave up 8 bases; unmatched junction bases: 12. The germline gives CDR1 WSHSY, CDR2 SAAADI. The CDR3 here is CASSPTIGGRGYTF. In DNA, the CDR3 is TGCGCCAGCAGCCCCACGATAGGGGGCCGGGGCTACACCTTC.

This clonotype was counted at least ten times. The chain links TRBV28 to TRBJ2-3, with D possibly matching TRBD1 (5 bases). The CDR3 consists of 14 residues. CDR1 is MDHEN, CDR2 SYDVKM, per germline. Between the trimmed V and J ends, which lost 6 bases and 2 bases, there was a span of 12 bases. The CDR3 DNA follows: TGTGCCAGCAGCATAGACAGCCACACAGATACGCAGTATTTT. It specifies CASSIDSHTDTQYF.

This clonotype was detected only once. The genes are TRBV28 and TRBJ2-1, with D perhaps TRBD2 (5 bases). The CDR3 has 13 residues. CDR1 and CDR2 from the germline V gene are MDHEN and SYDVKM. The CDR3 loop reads CASVGITRNEQFF. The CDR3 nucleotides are TGTGCTAGCGTGGGCATCACCAGGAATGAGCAGTTCTTC.

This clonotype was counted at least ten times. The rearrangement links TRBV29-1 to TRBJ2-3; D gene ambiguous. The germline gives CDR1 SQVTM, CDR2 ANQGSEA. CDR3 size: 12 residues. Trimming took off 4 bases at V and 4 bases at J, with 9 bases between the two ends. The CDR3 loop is CSVGPNPDTQYF. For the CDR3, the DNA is TGCAGCGTTGGCCCCAATCCAGATACGCAGTATTTT.

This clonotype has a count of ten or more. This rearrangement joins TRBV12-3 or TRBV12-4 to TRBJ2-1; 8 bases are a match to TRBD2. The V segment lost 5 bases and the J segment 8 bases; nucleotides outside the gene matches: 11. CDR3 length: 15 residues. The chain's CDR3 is CASSREGAGTYEQFF. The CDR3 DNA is TGTGCCAGCAGTCGGGAGGGAGCGGGAACTTATGAGCAGTTCTTC.